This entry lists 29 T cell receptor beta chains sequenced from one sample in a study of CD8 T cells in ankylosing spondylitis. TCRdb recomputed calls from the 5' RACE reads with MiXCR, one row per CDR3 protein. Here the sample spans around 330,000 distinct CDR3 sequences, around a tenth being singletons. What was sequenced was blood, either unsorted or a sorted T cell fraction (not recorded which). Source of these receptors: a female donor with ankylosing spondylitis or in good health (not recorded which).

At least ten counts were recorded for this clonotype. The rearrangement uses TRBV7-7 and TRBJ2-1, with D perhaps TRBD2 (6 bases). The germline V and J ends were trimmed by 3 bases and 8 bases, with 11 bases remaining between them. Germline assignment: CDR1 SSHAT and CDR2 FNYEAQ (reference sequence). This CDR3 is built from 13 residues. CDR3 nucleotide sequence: TGTGCCAGCAGCTTTCAGTCGGGGGATGAGCAGTTCTTC. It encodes CASSFQSGDEQFF. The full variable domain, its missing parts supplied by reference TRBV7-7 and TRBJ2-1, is GAGVSQSPRYKVTKRGQDVTLRCDPISSHATLYWYQQALGQGPEFLTYFNYEAQPDKSGLPSDRFSAERPEGSISTLTIQRTEQRDSAMYRCASSFQSGDEQFFGPGTRLTVL.

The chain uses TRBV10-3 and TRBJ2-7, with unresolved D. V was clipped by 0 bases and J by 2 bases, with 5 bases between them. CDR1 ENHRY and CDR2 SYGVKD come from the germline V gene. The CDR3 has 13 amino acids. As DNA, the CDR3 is TGTGCCATCAGTGAGTCCTCGGCCTACGAGCAGTACTTC. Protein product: CAISESSAYEQYF.

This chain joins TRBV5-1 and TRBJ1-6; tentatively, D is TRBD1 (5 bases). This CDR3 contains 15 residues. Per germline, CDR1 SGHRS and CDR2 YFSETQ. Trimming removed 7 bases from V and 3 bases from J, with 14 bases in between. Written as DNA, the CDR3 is TGCGCCAGCCGACGAGACAGTGACTATAATTCACCCCTCCACTTT. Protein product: CASRRDSDYNSPLHF.

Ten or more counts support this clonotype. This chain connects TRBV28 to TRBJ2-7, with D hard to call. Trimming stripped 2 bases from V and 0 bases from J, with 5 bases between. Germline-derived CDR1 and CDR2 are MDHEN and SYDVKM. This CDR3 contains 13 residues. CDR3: CASSLGFSYEQYF. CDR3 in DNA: TGTGCCAGCAGTTTAGGGTTCTCCTACGAGCAGTACTTC. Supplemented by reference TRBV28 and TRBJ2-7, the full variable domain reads DVKVTQSSRYLVKRTGEKVFLECVQDMDHENMFWYRQDPGLGLRLIYFSYDVKMKEKGDIPEGYSVSREKKERFSLILESASTNQTSMYLCASSLGFSYEQYFGPGTRLTVT.

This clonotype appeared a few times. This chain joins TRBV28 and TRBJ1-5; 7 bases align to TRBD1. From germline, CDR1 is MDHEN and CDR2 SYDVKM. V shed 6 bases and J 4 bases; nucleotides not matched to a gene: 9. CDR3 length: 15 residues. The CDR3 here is CASSPTQGQNQPQHF. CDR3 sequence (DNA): TGTGCCAGCAGCCCGACCCAGGGACAGAATCAGCCCCAGCATTTT.

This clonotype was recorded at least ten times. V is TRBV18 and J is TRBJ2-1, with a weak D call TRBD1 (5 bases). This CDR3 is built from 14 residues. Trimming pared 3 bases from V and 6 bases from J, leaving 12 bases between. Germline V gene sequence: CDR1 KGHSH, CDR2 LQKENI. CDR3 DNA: TGTGCCAGCTCACCGTCCAGGGTGGCCAATGAGCAGTTCTTC. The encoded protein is CASSPSRVANEQFF.

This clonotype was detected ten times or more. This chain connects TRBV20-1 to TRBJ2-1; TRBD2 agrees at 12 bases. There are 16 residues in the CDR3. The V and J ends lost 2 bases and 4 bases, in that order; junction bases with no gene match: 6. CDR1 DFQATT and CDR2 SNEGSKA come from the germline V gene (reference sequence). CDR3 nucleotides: TGCAGTGCTAGACCGACTAGCGGGAGTCGGTACAATGAGCAGTTCTTC. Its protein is CSARPTSGSRYNEQFF.

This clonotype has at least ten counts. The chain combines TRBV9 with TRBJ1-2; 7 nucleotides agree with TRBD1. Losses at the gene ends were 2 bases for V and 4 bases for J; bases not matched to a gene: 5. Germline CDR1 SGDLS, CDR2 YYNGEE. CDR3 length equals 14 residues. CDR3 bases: TGTGCCAGCAGCGTGGAGGGGGCCACCTATGGCTACACCTTC. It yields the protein CASSVEGATYGYTF. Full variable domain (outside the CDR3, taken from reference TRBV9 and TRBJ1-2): DSGVTQTPKHLITATGQRVTLRCSPRSGDLSVYWYQQSLDQGLQFLIQYYNGEERAKGNILERFSAQQFPDLHSELNLSSLELGDSALYFCASSVEGATYGYTFGSGTRLTVV.

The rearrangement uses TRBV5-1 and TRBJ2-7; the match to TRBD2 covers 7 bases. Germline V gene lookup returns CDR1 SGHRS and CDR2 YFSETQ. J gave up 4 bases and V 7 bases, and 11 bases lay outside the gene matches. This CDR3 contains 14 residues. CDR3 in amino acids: CASGPSGASYEQYF. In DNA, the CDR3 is TGCGCCAGCGGGCCTAGCGGCGCTTCTTACGAGCAGTACTTC.

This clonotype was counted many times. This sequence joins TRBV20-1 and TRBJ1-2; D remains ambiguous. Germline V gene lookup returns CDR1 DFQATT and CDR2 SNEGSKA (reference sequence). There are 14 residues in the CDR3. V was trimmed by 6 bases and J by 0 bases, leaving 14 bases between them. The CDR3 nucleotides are TGCAGTGCACTCGACCGACTCTCTAACTATGGCTACACCTTC. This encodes CSALDRLSNYGYTF.

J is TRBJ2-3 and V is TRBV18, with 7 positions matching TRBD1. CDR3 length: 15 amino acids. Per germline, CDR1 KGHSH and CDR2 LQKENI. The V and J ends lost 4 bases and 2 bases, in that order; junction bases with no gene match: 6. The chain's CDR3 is CASSLTQGPTDTQYF. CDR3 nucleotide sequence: TGTGCCAGCTCACTAACACAGGGGCCCACAGATACGCAGTATTTT.

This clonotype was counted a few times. The CDR3 DNA sequence: TGTGCTAGTGGTCCCGGACAGGGGGCAGATACGCAGTATTTT. Translation gives CASGPGQGADTQYF. V gene TRBV12-5 combines with J gene TRBJ2-3, with 10 bases lining up with TRBD1. This CDR3 contains 14 residues. CDR1 LGHNT and CDR2 FRNRAP come from the germline V gene. The V segment lost 5 bases and the J segment 4 bases; nucleotides outside the gene matches: 3.

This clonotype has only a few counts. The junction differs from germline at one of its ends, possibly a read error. CDR3 region: CASSSSPRGPLETQYF. CDR3 coding DNA: TGTGCTAGCAGCTCATCACCCAGGGGCCCTTTGGAGACCCAGTACTTC. V and J are TRBV7-7 and TRBJ2-5; the D gene is possibly TRBD1 (6 bases). This CDR3 has 16 residues. Germline V CDR1 and CDR2: SSHAT, FNYEAQ (reference sequence). The variable domain in full, with the rest retrieved from reference TRBV7-7 and TRBJ2-5, is GAGVSQSPRYKVTKRGQDVTLRCDPISSHATLYWYQQALGQGPEFLTYFNYEAQPDKSGLPSDRFSAERPEGSISTLTIQRTEQRDSAMYRCASSSSPRGPLETQYFGPGTRLLVL.

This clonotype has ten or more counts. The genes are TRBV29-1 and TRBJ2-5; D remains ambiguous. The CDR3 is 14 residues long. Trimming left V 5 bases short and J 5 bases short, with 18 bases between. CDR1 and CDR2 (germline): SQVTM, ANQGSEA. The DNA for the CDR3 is TGCAGCGTTAATCTGCTATGGGATCGGGAGACCCAGTACTTC. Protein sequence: CSVNLLWDRETQYF.

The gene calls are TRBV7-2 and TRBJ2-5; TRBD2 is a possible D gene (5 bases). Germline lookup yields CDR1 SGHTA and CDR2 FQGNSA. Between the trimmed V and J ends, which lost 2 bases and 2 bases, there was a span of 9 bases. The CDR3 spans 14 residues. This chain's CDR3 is CASSLWAGQETQYF. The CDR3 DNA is TGTGCCAGCAGCTTATGGGCGGGTCAAGAGACCCAGTACTTC.

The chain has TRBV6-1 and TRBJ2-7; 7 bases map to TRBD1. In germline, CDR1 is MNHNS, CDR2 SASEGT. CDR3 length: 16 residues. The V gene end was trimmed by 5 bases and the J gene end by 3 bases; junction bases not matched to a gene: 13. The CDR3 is CASSPRGPGTVYEQYF. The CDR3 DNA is TGTGCCAGCAGTCCAAGGGGACCAGGGACAGTCTACGAGCAGTACTTC.

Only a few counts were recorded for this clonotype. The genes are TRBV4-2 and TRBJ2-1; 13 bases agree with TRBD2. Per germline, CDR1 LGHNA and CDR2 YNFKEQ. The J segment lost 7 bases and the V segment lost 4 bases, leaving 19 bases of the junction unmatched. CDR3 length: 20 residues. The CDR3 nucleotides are TGTGCCAGCAGCCTAACCCCCTGGACTAGCGGGAGTGCCTTTGGGAATGAGCAGTTCTTC. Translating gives CASSLTPWTSGSAFGNEQFF.

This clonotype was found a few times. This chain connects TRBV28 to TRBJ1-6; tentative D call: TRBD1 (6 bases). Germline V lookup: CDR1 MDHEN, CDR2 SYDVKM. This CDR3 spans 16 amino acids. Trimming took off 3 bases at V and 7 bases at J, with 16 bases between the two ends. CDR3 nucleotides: TGTGCCAGCAGTTTTAGCAGGGCGCAGGGGAATTCACCCCTCCACTTT. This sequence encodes CASSFSRAQGNSPLHF.

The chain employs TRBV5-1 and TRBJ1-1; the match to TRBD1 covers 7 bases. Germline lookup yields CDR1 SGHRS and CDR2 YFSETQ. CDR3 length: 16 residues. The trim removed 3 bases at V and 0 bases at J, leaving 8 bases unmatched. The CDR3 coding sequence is TGCGCCAGCAGCTCGGACAGGACAACCATGAACACTGAAGCTTTCTTT. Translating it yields CASSSDRTTMNTEAFF.

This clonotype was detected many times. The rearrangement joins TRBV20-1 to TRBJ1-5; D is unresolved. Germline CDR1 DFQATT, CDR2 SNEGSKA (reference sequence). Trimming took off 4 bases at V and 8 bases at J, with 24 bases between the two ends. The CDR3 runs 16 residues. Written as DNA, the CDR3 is TGCAGTGCTACGACCGACTTAGGGTCAATTCGTGAGCCCCAGCATTTT. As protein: CSATTDLGSIREPQHF.

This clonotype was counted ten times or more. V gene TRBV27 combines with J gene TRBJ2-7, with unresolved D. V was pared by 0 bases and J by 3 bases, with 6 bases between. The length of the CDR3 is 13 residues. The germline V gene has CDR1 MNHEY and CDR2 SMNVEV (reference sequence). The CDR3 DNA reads TGTGCCAGCAGTTTATCTGCCGGCTACGAGCAGTACTTC. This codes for CASSLSAGYEQYF.

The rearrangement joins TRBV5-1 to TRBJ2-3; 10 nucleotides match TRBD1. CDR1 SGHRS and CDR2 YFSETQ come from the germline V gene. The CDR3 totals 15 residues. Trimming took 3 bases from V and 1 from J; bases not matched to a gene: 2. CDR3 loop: CASSWGTGGTDTQYF. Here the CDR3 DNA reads TGCGCCAGCAGCTGGGGGACAGGGGGCACAGATACGCAGTATTTT.

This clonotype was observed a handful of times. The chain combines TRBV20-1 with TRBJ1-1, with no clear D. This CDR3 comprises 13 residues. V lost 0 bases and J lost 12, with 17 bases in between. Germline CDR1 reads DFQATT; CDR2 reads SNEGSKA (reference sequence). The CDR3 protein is CSARDIRALATFF. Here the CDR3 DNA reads TGCAGTGCTAGAGATATCCGTGCCCTGGCAACTTTCTTT.

The DNA for the CDR3 is TGTGCCAGCAGTTTACCTACCGGGGGTGGCGAGCAGTACTTC. Protein: CASSLPTGGGEQYF. V gene TRBV28 combines with J gene TRBJ2-7; perhaps TRBD2 as D (6 bases). V lost 2 bases, J lost 6 bases, and 14 bases lay in between. Per the germline V gene, CDR1 is MDHEN and CDR2 is SYDVKM. CDR3 length: 14 amino acids. Full variable domain (outside the CDR3, taken from reference TRBV28 and TRBJ2-7): DVKVTQSSRYLVKRTGEKVFLECVQDMDHENMFWYRQDPGLGLRLIYFSYDVKMKEKGDIPEGYSVSREKKERFSLILESASTNQTSMYLCASSLPTGGGEQYFGPGTRLTVT.

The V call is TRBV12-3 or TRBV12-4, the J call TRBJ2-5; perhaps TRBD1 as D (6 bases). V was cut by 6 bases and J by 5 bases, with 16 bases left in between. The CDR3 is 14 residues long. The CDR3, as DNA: TGTGCCAGCAGCCCAGGGACACAAGGGGAGACCCAGTACTTC. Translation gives CASSPGTQGETQYF.

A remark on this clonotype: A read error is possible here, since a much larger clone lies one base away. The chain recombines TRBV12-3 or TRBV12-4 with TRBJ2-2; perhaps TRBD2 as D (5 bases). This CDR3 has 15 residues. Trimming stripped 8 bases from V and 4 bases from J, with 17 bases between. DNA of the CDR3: TGTGCCAGCGGTCGGGCGCCCGGGGTCACCGGGGAGCTGTTTTTT. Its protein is CASGRAPGVTGELFF.

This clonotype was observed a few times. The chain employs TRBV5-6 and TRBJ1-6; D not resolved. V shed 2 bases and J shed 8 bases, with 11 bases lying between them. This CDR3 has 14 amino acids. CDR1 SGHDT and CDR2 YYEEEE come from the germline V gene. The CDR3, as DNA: TGTGCCAGCAGCTTAACCGGCCGGGATTCACCCCTCCACTTT. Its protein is CASSLTGRDSPLHF.

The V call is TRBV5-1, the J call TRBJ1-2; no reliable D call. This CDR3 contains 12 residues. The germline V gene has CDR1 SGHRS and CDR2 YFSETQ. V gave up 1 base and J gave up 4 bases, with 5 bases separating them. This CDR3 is CASSLTSYGYTF. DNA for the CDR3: TGCGCCAGCAGCTTGACGAGCTATGGCTACACCTTC. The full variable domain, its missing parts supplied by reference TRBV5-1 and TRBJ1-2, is KAGVTQTPRYLIKTRGQQVTLSCSPISGHRSVSWYQQTPGQGLQFLFEYFSETQRNKGNFPGRFSGRQFSNSRSEMNVSTLELGDSALYLCASSLTSYGYTFGSGTRLTVV.

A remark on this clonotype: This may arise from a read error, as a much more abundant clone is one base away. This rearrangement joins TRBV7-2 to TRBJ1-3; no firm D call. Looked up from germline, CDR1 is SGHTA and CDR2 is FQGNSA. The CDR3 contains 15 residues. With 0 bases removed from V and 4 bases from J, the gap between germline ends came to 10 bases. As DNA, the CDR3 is TGTGCCAGCAGCTTAGCCGGAACACACGGAAACACCATATATTTT. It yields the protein CASSLAGTHGNTIYF.